The next 21 T cell receptor beta chains were all read from a single sample in a study of blood T cell repertoires in COVID-19. Assay used: immunoSEQ multiplex PCR; TCRdb lists only in-frame clones, some missing. The table records 200,000 to 250,000 clones, approximately 86% of them present only once. The sample consisted of PBMCs or T cells enriched from blood (not recorded which). The receptors were gathered from a man between 18 and 35 years old with acute COVID-19.

The gene calls are TRBV25-1 and TRBJ1-3; TRBD1 is a possible D gene (5 bases). CDR3 size: 18 residues. The V gene's germline CDR1 is MGHDK and CDR2 SYGVNS. Trimming removed 1 base from V and 0 bases from J, with 16 bases in between. The CDR3 DNA follows: TGTGCCAGCAGTGAATGGGGCAGGCAAGGAAGCTCTGGAAACACCATATATTTT. This gives the protein CASSEWGRQGSSGNTIYF. The full variable domain, in which reference TRBV25-1 and TRBJ1-3 provide the parts outside the CDR3, is EADIYQTPRYLVIGTGKKITLECSQTMGHDKMYWYQQDPGMELHLIHYSYGVNSTEKGDLSSESTVSRIRTEHFPLTLESARPSHTSQYLCASSEWGRQGSSGNTIYFGEGSWLTVV.

This clone was recorded only once. The V call is TRBV28, the J call TRBJ2-5; no reliable D call. This CDR3 contains 14 residues. Germline CDR1 MDHEN, CDR2 SYDVKM. V gave up 2 bases and J gave up 7 bases, with 14 bases separating them. The CDR3 DNA follows: TGTGCCAGCAGTTTAGGGCAGGCTCTGGGGACCCAGTACTTC. Its protein is CASSLGQALGTQYF.

The chain uses TRBV4-3 and TRBJ2-5; TRBD2 matches at 11 bases. The CDR3 is made up of 17 amino acids. The germline V gene encodes CDR1 LGHNA and CDR2 YSLEER. V shed 0 bases, J shed 7 bases, and the junction held 10 bases outside the gene matches. In DNA form, the CDR3 reads TGCGCCAGCAGCCAAGACAGGACTAGCGGGTATCTGGGGACCCAGTACTTC. This codes for CASSQDRTSGYLGTQYF.

The chain's CDR3 is CASSLGTANQPQHF. For the CDR3, the DNA is TGTGCCAGCAGCTTGGGGACAGCCAATCAGCCCCAGCATTTT. This chain connects TRBV7-8 to TRBJ1-5, with 7 nucleotides matching TRBD1. The germline V gene has CDR1 SGHVS and CDR2 FQNEAQ. Trimming at V came to 3 bases and at J to 3 bases, leaving 2 bases not matched to a gene. The CDR3 covers 14 residues.

A single count supports this clone. The V call is TRBV27, the J call TRBJ2-7; 10 nucleotides agree with TRBD1. The germline V gene has CDR1 MNHEY and CDR2 SMNVEV (reference sequence). The CDR3 is made up of 15 amino acids. The V gene end was trimmed by 4 bases and the J gene end by 4 bases; junction bases not matched to a gene: 7. The CDR3 sequence is CASSSMGTGEYEQYF. The CDR3 region has the DNA TGTGCCAGCAGTTCCATGGGGACAGGGGAATACGAGCAGTACTTC.

The CDR3 loop is CASAVPVSMNTEAFF. CDR3 sequence (DNA): TGCGCCAGCGCGGTGCCAGTCTCCATGAACACTGAAGCTTTCTTT. The chain employs TRBV10-2 and TRBJ1-1; D unresolved. Germline V gene sequence: CDR1 WSHSY, CDR2 SAAADI. The CDR3 runs 15 residues. The V and J ends lost 8 bases and 0 bases respectively, with 16 bases between them.

The V and J genes are TRBV7-9 and TRBJ1-4; maybe TRBD1 (5 bases). CDR3 length: 15 amino acids. Germline loops: CDR1 SEHNR, CDR2 FQNEAQ (reference sequence). Trimming cost V 4 bases and J 0 bases, with 9 bases left between them. CDR3 sequence: CASSSGGTTNEKLFF. The CDR3 region has the DNA TGTGCCAGCAGCTCGGGGGGGACAACTAATGAAAAACTGTTTTTT.

The chain combines TRBV28 with TRBJ2-1, with 10 positions matching TRBD2. The CDR3 has 15 amino acids. V shed 5 bases, J shed 9 bases, and the junction held 10 bases outside the gene matches. Germline V gene lookup returns CDR1 MDHEN and CDR2 SYDVKM. This chain's CDR3 is CASSIGTSVASEQFF. Written as DNA, the CDR3 is TGTGCCAGCAGTATAGGGACTAGCGTAGCGAGTGAGCAGTTCTTC.

The chain links TRBV14 to TRBJ2-7, with 7 bases matching TRBD2. Germline V gene data show CDR1 as SGHDN and CDR2 as FVKESK. V lost 0 bases, J lost 2 bases, and 7 bases stayed unmatched. CDR3 length: 16 residues. CDR3 amino acids: CASSQEGLVGTYEQYF. In DNA, the CDR3 is TGTGCCAGCAGCCAAGAAGGACTAGTTGGGACCTACGAGCAGTACTTC.

The rearrangement joins TRBV11-3 to TRBJ1-1; D ambiguous. The V end was cut by 5 bases, the J end by 1 base, with 11 bases between. Germline lookup yields CDR1 SGHNT and CDR2 YENEEA. The CDR3 spans 14 residues. The CDR3 region is CASSPSATNTEAFF. Here the CDR3 DNA reads TGTGCCAGCAGCCCAAGCGCCACGAACACTGAAGCTTTCTTT.

The chain combines TRBV2 with TRBJ2-1; 8 bases match TRBD2. The CDR3 has 14 amino acids. V shed 9 bases and J 4 bases; nucleotides not matched to a gene: 8. Germline V gene sequence: CDR1 SNHLY, CDR2 FYNNEI. The CDR3 coding sequence is TGTGCCAGAAGTCCGACTAGCGCATACAATGAGCAGTTCTTC. Its translation is CARSPTSAYNEQFF.

V and J are TRBV21-1 and TRBJ1-2. TRBV21-1 is given as a pseudogene. This CDR3 has 14 amino acids. In nucleotides, the CDR3 is TGTGCCAGCAGCAATCCATTCGCGGCCTCTGGCTACACCTTC. This sequence encodes CASSNPFAASGYTF.

The chain recombines TRBV28 with TRBJ2-3; the match to TRBD1 covers 10 bases. V dropped 3 bases and J dropped 3; count of bases not matched to a gene: 6. This CDR3 has 16 residues. Germline V lookup: CDR1 MDHEN, CDR2 SYDVKM. CDR3 loop: CASSFSAGQGTDTQYF. The CDR3 DNA is TGTGCCAGCAGTTTCTCCGCGGGACAGGGGACAGATACGCAGTATTTT.

The rearrangement joins TRBV28 to TRBJ2-7, with D possibly being TRBD2 (6 bases). The V end was cut by 3 bases, the J end by 3 bases, with 9 bases between. The germline gives CDR1 MDHEN, CDR2 SYDVKM. The CDR3 extends over 13 amino acids. The CDR3 region has the DNA TGTGCCAGCAGTTTCGGGGGATACTACGAGCAGTACTTC. Protein: CASSFGGYYEQYF.

The chain is built from TRBV30 and TRBJ2-2; D unresolved. Germline lookup yields CDR1 GTSNPN and CDR2 SVGIG (reference sequence). The CDR3 extends over 12 amino acids. The V end was cut by 4 bases, the J end by 4 bases, with 7 bases between. The CDR3 loop is CAWIRFTGELFF. CDR3 nucleotide sequence: TGTGCCTGGATTAGATTCACCGGGGAGCTGTTTTTT.

J is TRBJ2-2 and V is TRBV21-1; TRBD1, the table's D call, lacks a check against the DNA. TRBV21-1 counts as a pseudogene. CDR3 length equals 15 residues. The CDR3 DNA reads as TGTGCCAGCAGCAAAGAGCAGGGTCACACCGGGGAGCTGTTTTTT. It encodes CASSKEQGHTGELFF.

The chain joins TRBV19 to TRBJ1-1; D unclear. Trimming cost V 1 base and J 1 base, with 7 bases left between them. CDR3 size: 14 residues. Germline assignment: CDR1 LNHDA and CDR2 SQIVND (reference sequence). CDR3 coding DNA: TGTGCCAGTAGTATAGCCCCAGGGAACACTGAAGCTTTCTTT. Amino acids: CASSIAPGNTEAFF.

The genes are TRBV28 and TRBJ1-5, with a weak D call TRBD1 (6 bases). Looked up from germline, CDR1 is MDHEN and CDR2 is SYDVKM. CDR3 size: 15 residues. Trimming cost V 5 bases and J 5 bases, with 16 bases left between them. The CDR3 DNA reads TGTGCCAGCAGTGAGGACAGTTATTCAGATCAGCCCCAGCATTTT. Translation gives CASSEDSYSDQPQHF.

This chain links TRBV19 with TRBJ1-1; D is perhaps TRBD1 (6 bases). Germline loops: CDR1 LNHDA, CDR2 SQIVND (reference sequence). V was pared by 2 bases and J by 0 bases, with 19 bases between. This CDR3 is 18 amino acids long. As DNA, the CDR3 is TGTGCCAGTAGTATAAGCGGGGGCTCCTTCCTTATGAACACTGAAGCTTTCTTT. Translating gives CASSISGGSFLMNTEAFF.

This clone was detected only a few times. The CDR3 DNA is TGTGCCAGCAGCTCACCTCAAGGGGGACTAAGCTCCTACAATGAGCAGTTCTTC. Its translation: CASSSPQGGLSSYNEQFF. The gene calls are TRBV11-3 and TRBJ2-1; the D gene is possibly TRBD2 (7 bases). Trimming left V 4 bases short and J 0 bases short, with 19 bases between. CDR3 length: 18 amino acids. CDR1 and CDR2 from the germline V gene are SGHNT and YENEEA.

The J gene is TRBJ1-3, the V gene TRBV27, with D possibly being TRBD1 (6 bases). CDR3 size: 17 residues. In germline, CDR1 is MNHEY, CDR2 SMNVEV (reference sequence). V was trimmed by 3 bases and J by 2 bases, leaving 17 bases between them. The CDR3 DNA sequence: TGTGCCAGCAGTTTCGGGGGAGGGGGATATGCTGGAAACACCATATATTTT. Protein sequence: CASSFGGGGYAGNTIYF.